This TCR beta chain was captured in a study of T cell responses to AZD1222 COVID-19 vaccine. Method: immunoSEQ multiplex PCR; TCRdb's copy keeps in-frame clones and lacks some. The sample lists more than 110,000 clones; roughly 90% were seen once. This CDR3 is built from 18 residues. Germline values: CDR1 MDHEN, CDR2 SYDVKM. V trimming: 4 bases; J trimming: 6 bases; junction bases outside the gene matches: 14. The source is an adult in good health. This sample comprised peripheral blood, obtained on day 0 of AZD1222 vaccination. The chain uses TRBV28 and TRBJ1-6, with 8 bases lining up with TRBD1. CDR3 amino acids: CASSSRTGLGLGNSPLHF. DNA of the CDR3: TGTGCCAGCAGTTCCCGGACAGGGTTGGGTTTAGGTAATTCACCCCTCCACTTT.